This T cell receptor (beta chain) was sequenced in a study of blood T cell repertoires in COVID-19 (dated by TCRdb to about 2020). For the wider study: The collaborator samples originated in the United States, Italy and Spain and spanned the acute and convalescent phases of COVID-19. The prospective study material was composed of cDNA or gDNA derived from T cells, B-cell-depleted T cells, or PBMCs. Subjects who had been exposed to COVID-19, were actively infected with it, or had recovered from it provided the deeply sampled blood TCRbeta repertoires that made up the dataset. A freely available public database, intended as a resource for researchers studying the immune response to SARS-CoV-2, is where the repertoires were released. The samples were drawn from the first 160 participants of the ongoing ImmuneRACE study and from some 1,300 subjects provided by 6 global collaborators. The sample metadata nearly always contained a de-identified subject ID, COVID-19 status, age in years and sex. Where HLA class I and class II types were available, the types were taken from metadata supplied by the sample provider, not from assay-based typing. Broader findings and caveats from the paper: The amount of clinical and demographic metadata varied by source and participant and was provided uncurated.

Whole blood was collected in K2EDTA tubes by collaborating institutions according to the institutions' own protocols. For TCRbeta analysis, collaborator samples were shipped as frozen whole blood, as isolated PBMCs, or as DNA extracted from either sample type. TCRbeta CDR3 regions were amplified from genomic DNA using the immunoSEQ Assay, a bias-controlled multiplex PCR. For the original study's pipeline: Nucleated cell counts per sample were estimated from amplification of reference gene primers within the assay. Sequence reads were collapsed and filtered to measure the absolute abundance of every unique TCRbeta CDR3 rearrangement. For each sample, productive Simpson clonality was calculated as the square root of Simpson's diversity index across productive rearrangements. TCRdb provides this immuneACCESS table in a form limited to in-frame rearrangements. Some clones are lacking; in checked studies, under half of them reflect an unresolved V gene, and why the rest are absent is not known. V and J calls and clone size are those listed in that table; D and trimming were worked out from the DNA. The sample table holds about 270,000 clones, of which about 85% were seen once. The ten largest make up about an eighth of the sample.

With regard to this clone: There is no known antigen for this receptor. The input lacks base qualities; no much larger clone sits a single base away.

The CDR3 measures 13 amino acids from cysteine to phenylalanine. Only the CDR3 DNA is retained, 39 bases long and in frame from the first base. V is clipped by 6 bases and J by 5 bases, and the sequence between their germline boundaries is 10 bases long. The germline V gene yields SGHTA for CDR1 and FQGNSA for CDR2. The sequence joins TRBV7-2 to TRBJ2-2, and perhaps TRBD2 as D gene, on 5 matching bases. What was sequenced was peripheral blood. This TCR derives from a human donor in a cohort sampled during active COVID-19. The DNA reads as follows: TGTGCCAGCAGTAAGCGGACTACCGGGGAGCTGTTTTTT. The resulting protein is CASSKRTTGELFF.